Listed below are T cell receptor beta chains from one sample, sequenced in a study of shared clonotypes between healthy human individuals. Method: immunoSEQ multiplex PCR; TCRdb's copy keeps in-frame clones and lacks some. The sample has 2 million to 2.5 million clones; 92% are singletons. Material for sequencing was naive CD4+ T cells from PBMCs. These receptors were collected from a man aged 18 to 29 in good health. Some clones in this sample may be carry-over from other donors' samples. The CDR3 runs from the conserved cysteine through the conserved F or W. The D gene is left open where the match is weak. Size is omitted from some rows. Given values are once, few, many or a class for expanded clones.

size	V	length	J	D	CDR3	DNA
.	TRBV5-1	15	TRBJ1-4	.	CASSLERPSNEKLFF	TGCGCCAGCAGCTTGGAGCGGCCAAGTAATGAAAAACTGTTTTTT
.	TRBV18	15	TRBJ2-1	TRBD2	CASSPLAGPYNEQFF	TGTGCCAGCTCACCCCTAGCGGGGCCGTACAATGAGCAGTTCTTC
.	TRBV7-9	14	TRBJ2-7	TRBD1	CASSSRDRGREQYF	TGTGCCAGCAGCTCCCGGGACAGGGGTCGCGAGCAGTACTTC
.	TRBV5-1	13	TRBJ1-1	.	CASSERDYTEAFF	TGCGCCAGCAGCGAAAGAGATTACACTGAAGCTTTCTTT
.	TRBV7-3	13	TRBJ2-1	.	CASSLAGNNEQFF	TGTGCCAGCAGCTTGGCAGGGAACAATGAGCAGTTCTTC
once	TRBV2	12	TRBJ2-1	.	CASRNRVREQFF	TGTGCCAGCAGGAACAGGGTCAGGGAGCAGTTCTTC
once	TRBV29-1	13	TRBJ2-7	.	CSVQGLFSYEQYF	TGCAGCGTGCAGGGGCTTTTTTCCTACGAGCAGTACTTC
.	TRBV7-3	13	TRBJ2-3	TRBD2	CASSGSLTDTQYF	TGTGCCAGTAGCGGGAGCCTAACAGATACGCAGTATTTT
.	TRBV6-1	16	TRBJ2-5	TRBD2	CASSEVGLAGRKTQYF	TGTGCCAGCAGTGAAGTGGGACTAGCGGGAAGAAAGACCCAGTACTTC
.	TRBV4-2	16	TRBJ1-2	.	CASSQEVEGGIGGYTF	TGTGCCAGCAGCCAAGAGGTGGAGGGAGGTATCGGTGGCTACACCTTC
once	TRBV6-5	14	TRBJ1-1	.	CASSPLFVGTEAFF	TGTGCCAGCAGTCCTTTATTCGTCGGCACTGAAGCTTTCTTT
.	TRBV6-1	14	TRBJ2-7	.	CASSEAWGAYEQYF	TGTGCCAGCAGTGAAGCCTGGGGCGCCTACGAGCAGTACTTC
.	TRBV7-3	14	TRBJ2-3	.	CASSSQGSADTQYF	TGTGCCAGCAGCTCGCAGGGCTCAGCAGATACGCAGTATTTT
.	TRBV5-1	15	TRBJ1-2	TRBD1	CASTQTGQGRYGYTF	TGCGCCAGCACCCAAACGGGACAGGGGCGGTATGGCTACACCTTC
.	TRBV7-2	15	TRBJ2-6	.	CASSLGVSGANVLTF	TGTGCCAGCAGCTTGGGAGTCTCTGGGGCCAACGTCCTGACTTTC
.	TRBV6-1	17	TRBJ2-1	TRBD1	CASSESPGRGLLYEQFF	TGTGCCAGCAGTGAAAGTCCCGGCAGGGGGCTATTGTATGAGCAGTTCTTC
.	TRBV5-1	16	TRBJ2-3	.	CASSFMPATSTDTQYF	TGCGCCAGCAGCTTTATGCCGGCTACTAGCACAGATACGCAGTATTTT
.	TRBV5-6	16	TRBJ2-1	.	CASSVRVASDYNEQFF	TGTGCCAGCAGCGTTAGGGTGGCTAGCGACTACAATGAGCAGTTCTTC